This is a list of T cell receptor beta chains from one sample in a study of beta chain features in type 1 diabetes. The table came from immunoSEQ multiplex PCR; TCRdb's copy has only in-frame clones and leaves some out. The sample contains more than 120,000 clones, 13% of which appear only once. Sequencing input: central memory CD4+ T cells from blood. The source is a man aged 18 to 29 with type 1 diabetes. CDR3s include the opening cysteine and the closing phenylalanine or tryptophan. Fields, in order: CDR3 DNA, CDR3 protein, J gene, D gene, V gene, clone size. The D gene is left open where the match is weak. The size entry is marked missing in some rows and otherwise reads once, few, many or a size class.

CDR3nt: TGTGCCAGCAGCTTACAGGGGGGAGGCTATGGCTACACCTTC
CDR3aa: CASSLQGGGYGYTF
j_gene: TRBJ1-2
d_gene: TRBD1
v_gene: TRBV7-8
abundance: few

CDR3nt: TGTGCCAGCAGCCCCCGGGCAAACACCGGGGAGCTGTTTTTT
CDR3aa: CASSPRANTGELFF
j_gene: TRBJ2-2
d_gene: -
v_gene: TRBV6-6
abundance: few

CDR3nt: TGCAGTGCTGGAGGACAGGAGGGGCAGTACTTC
CDR3aa: CSAGGQEGQYF
j_gene: TRBJ2-7
d_gene: -
v_gene: TRBV20-1
abundance: few

CDR3nt: TGCGCCAGCAGCTTGGTGGACGGTGGGGATACGCAGTATTTT
CDR3aa: CASSLVDGGDTQYF
j_gene: TRBJ2-3
d_gene: -
v_gene: TRBV5-1
abundance: -

CDR3nt: TGTGCCAGCAGTTACGCCGGACAGGGATCCTACAATGAGCAGTTCTTC
CDR3aa: CASSYAGQGSYNEQFF
j_gene: TRBJ2-1
d_gene: TRBD1
v_gene: TRBV6-6
abundance: few

CDR3nt: TGTGCCAGCAGCCAAGGAAGTCGGGGAAATCAGCCCCAGCATTTT
CDR3aa: CASSQGSRGNQPQHF
j_gene: TRBJ1-5
d_gene: -
v_gene: TRBV7-8
abundance: -

CDR3nt: TGTGCCAGTAGTACACAGGGGGCTTTAGGGGAGACCCAGTACTTC
CDR3aa: CASSTQGALGETQYF
j_gene: TRBJ2-5
d_gene: TRBD1
v_gene: TRBV19
abundance: few

CDR3nt: TGTGCCAGCAGCTCGTTTGGGACAGGGGAGGAGACCCAGTACTTC
CDR3aa: CASSSFGTGEETQYF
j_gene: TRBJ2-5
d_gene: TRBD1
v_gene: TRBV7-2
abundance: few

CDR3nt: TGTGCCAGCAGTCCCATCCCGGGACAGGGGACGAATGAAAAACTGTTTTTT
CDR3aa: CASSPIPGQGTNEKLFF
j_gene: TRBJ1-4
d_gene: TRBD1
v_gene: TRBV28
abundance: -

CDR3nt: TGTGCCAGCAGTCAAACCACAGATACGCAGTATTTT
CDR3aa: CASSQTTDTQYF
j_gene: TRBJ2-3
d_gene: -
v_gene: TRBV2
abundance: -

CDR3nt: TGCGCCAGCAGCTATCCGGGGGGCAGGACAGATACGCAGTATTTT
CDR3aa: CASSYPGGRTDTQYF
j_gene: TRBJ2-3
d_gene: -
v_gene: TRBV5-1
abundance: -

CDR3nt: TGTGCCATCAGTGCCGGGGCGGACTTTTACAATGAGCAGTTCTTC
CDR3aa: CAISAGADFYNEQFF
j_gene: TRBJ2-1
d_gene: -
v_gene: TRBV10-3
abundance: -

CDR3nt: TGCGCCAGCAGCCATTCGCTAGCGGGAGTTAATTCACCCCTCCACTTT
CDR3aa: CASSHSLAGVNSPLHF
j_gene: TRBJ1-6
d_gene: -
v_gene: TRBV4-1
abundance: -

CDR3nt: TGTGCCAGCTCTCAGGGACAGGGATATGAAAAACTGTTTTTT
CDR3aa: CASSQGQGYEKLFF
j_gene: TRBJ1-4
d_gene: TRBD1
v_gene: TRBV14
abundance: -

CDR3nt: TGCAGCGTTGTTCAGGGGGCGGTGGATCAGCCCCAGCATTTT
CDR3aa: CSVVQGAVDQPQHF
j_gene: TRBJ1-5
d_gene: TRBD1
v_gene: TRBV29-1
abundance: -

CDR3nt: TGTGCCAGCAGTGGGTCTTCATGGGAGACCCAGTACTTC
CDR3aa: CASSGSSWETQYF
j_gene: TRBJ2-5
d_gene: -
v_gene: TRBV6-1
abundance: -

CDR3nt: TGTGCCAGCAGCCCTACCCTGGGGGAAAAACTGTTTTTT
CDR3aa: CASSPTLGEKLFF
j_gene: TRBJ1-4
d_gene: -
v_gene: TRBV4-2
abundance: -

CDR3nt: TGTGCCAGCAGTTCCTATGAAAAACTGTTTTTT
CDR3aa: CASSSYEKLFF
j_gene: TRBJ1-4
d_gene: -
v_gene: TRBV28
abundance: few

CDR3nt: TGTGCCAGCACCCCGACAGGGGGAGCCTACAATGAGCAGTTCTTC
CDR3aa: CASTPTGGAYNEQFF
j_gene: TRBJ2-1
d_gene: TRBD1
v_gene: TRBV2
abundance: -

CDR3nt: TGTGCCAGCAGCCCGGGACTGTATAGCAATCAGCCCCAGCATTTT
CDR3aa: CASSPGLYSNQPQHF
j_gene: TRBJ1-5
d_gene: -
v_gene: TRBV9
abundance: -

CDR3nt: TGCGCCAGCAGCGCGGGGAGGGATCTCCAAGAGACCCAGTACTTC
CDR3aa: CASSAGRDLQETQYF
j_gene: TRBJ2-5
d_gene: TRBD2
v_gene: TRBV5-1
abundance: few

CDR3nt: TGTGCCAGCAGTGAAGGGGAGGGGTACGCTGAAGCTTTCTTT
CDR3aa: CASSEGEGYAEAFF
j_gene: TRBJ1-1
d_gene: -
v_gene: TRBV2
abundance: -

CDR3nt: TGTGCCACCAGCAGGCCGGACCCTAGGAAAGCTTTCTTT
CDR3aa: CATSRPDPRKAFF
j_gene: TRBJ1-1
d_gene: -
v_gene: TRBV15
abundance: -

CDR3nt: TGTGCCAGCAGTTTAATCAGGTCAGGCAGGACTGAAGCTTTCTTT
CDR3aa: CASSLIRSGRTEAFF
j_gene: TRBJ1-1
d_gene: -
v_gene: TRBV27
abundance: few

CDR3nt: TGTGCCTGTACGAGGGGGGGCGAAAACATTCAGTACTTC
CDR3aa: CACTRGGENIQYF
j_gene: TRBJ2-4
d_gene: -
v_gene: TRBV30
abundance: few

CDR3nt: TGTGCCAGCAGTGAAAAGTCAGGGGGAGTTTATGGCTACACCTTC
CDR3aa: CASSEKSGGVYGYTF
j_gene: TRBJ1-2
d_gene: TRBD1
v_gene: TRBV2
abundance: once

CDR3nt: TGTTCCAGCAGCTCTAGCGGGGGGATTGGAAACACCATATATTTT
CDR3aa: CSSSSSGGIGNTIYF
j_gene: TRBJ1-3
d_gene: -
v_gene: TRBV7-6
abundance: -

CDR3nt: TGTGCCAGCAGCCCCTGGACAGGGTATAGCAATCAGCCCCAGCATTTT
CDR3aa: CASSPWTGYSNQPQHF
j_gene: TRBJ1-5
d_gene: TRBD1
v_gene: TRBV7-8
abundance: -

CDR3nt: TGTGCCAGCAGCTTGGCCACAGGGGGAACTAATGAAAAACTGTTTTTT
CDR3aa: CASSLATGGTNEKLFF
j_gene: TRBJ1-4
d_gene: TRBD1
v_gene: TRBV7-8
abundance: -

CDR3nt: TGTGCCAGCAGCGTAGGCCCCGGCAATCAGCCCCAGCATTTT
CDR3aa: CASSVGPGNQPQHF
j_gene: TRBJ1-5
d_gene: -
v_gene: TRBV9
abundance: few

CDR3nt: TGTGCCAGCAGCCTCCAGGTGCGGGATCTTCCCCCCGCAGATACGCAGTATTTT
CDR3aa: CASSLQVRDLPPADTQYF
j_gene: TRBJ2-3
d_gene: -
v_gene: TRBV9
abundance: -